The rows below give T cell receptor beta chains drawn from one sample of a study of blood T cell repertoires in COVID-19. The table came from immunoSEQ multiplex PCR; TCRdb's copy has only in-frame clones and leaves some out. The sample has approximately 44,000 clones, approximately 90% seen once. Sequenced material: peripheral blood. The receptor set was obtained from a human donor in a cohort sampled during active COVID-19. The CDR3 runs from the conserved cysteine through the conserved F or W. The order of the fields is J gene, CDR3 length, clone size, V gene, D gene, CDR3 DNA, CDR3 protein. The D gene is left open where the match is weak. Clone size is given for some rows only: seen once, a few or many times, or a class if the clone is expanded.

TRBJ1-2 12 - TRBV6-4 TRBD1 TGTGCCAGCAGTGACAGACAGGGGCGGTACACCTTC CASSDRQGRYTF
TRBJ2-7 12 once TRBV15 - TGTGCCACCAGCATGGGCATCTACGAGCAGTACTTC CATSMGIYEQYF
TRBJ2-1 13 - TRBV7-2 - TGTGCCAGCAGCTACCCGAATAGCGATGAGCAGTTCTTC CASSYPNSDEQFF
TRBJ2-5 13 - TRBV10-3 - TGTGCCATCACCAGACAGGCAGGCGAGACCCAGTACTTC CAITRQAGETQYF
TRBJ1-2 13 few TRBV5-1 TRBD1 TGCGCCAGCAGCCCCTCGGGACAGGCCAGCTACACCTTC CASSPSGQASYTF
TRBJ2-1 15 - TRBV15 TRBD2 TGTGCCACCAGCAGAGGGGGTAGCGGGAAGGGTGAGCAGTTCTTC CATSRGGSGKGEQFF
TRBJ1-2 14 - TRBV19 - TGTGCCAGTAGTCAAGGAGGGCGGAACTATGGCTACACCTTC CASSQGGRNYGYTF
TRBJ2-7 16 - TRBV27 TRBD2 TGTGCCAGCAGTTTAGCTAGCGGGAGAGGCTTCTACGAGCAGTACTTC CASSLASGRGFYEQYF
TRBJ2-4 12 once TRBV6-5 - TGTGCCACGCTGGGAGTCGCGGACATTCAGTACTTC CATLGVADIQYF
TRBJ2-5 18 - TRBV15 TRBD2 TGTGCCACCAGCAGGAGCCGGGCTAGCGGGAGGTTGAGGGAGACCCAGTACTTC CATSRSRASGRLRETQYF
TRBJ2-7 17 - TRBV6-4 - TGTGCCAGCAGTGACGGGGCTATTTGGTACCTTCCCTACGAGCAGTACTTC CASSDGAIWYLPYEQYF
TRBJ2-3 15 - TRBV6-6 TRBD2 TGTGCCAGCAGTTACGAAGCGGGGGGGGCAGATACGCAGTATTTT CASSYEAGGADTQYF
TRBJ1-5 15 few TRBV6-2/TRBV6-3 - TGTGCCAGCAGTTACCGGTCAGGGGGCAATCAGCCCCAGCATTTT CASSYRSGGNQPQHF
TRBJ1-5 12 - TRBV19 - TGTGCCACCGGGGGGGGCGGGCAGCCCCAGCATTTT CATGGGGQPQHF
TRBJ2-1 14 - TRBV6-5 - TGTGCCAGCAGTTACTCTAAACGTCAGGATGAGCAGTTCTTC CASSYSKRQDEQFF
TRBJ1-4 15 - TRBV13 - TGTGCCAGCAGCTTAGGAGGGCAGGGGAGCGAAAAACTGTTTTTT CASSLGGQGSEKLFF
TRBJ1-2 14 - TRBV5-1 TRBD1 TGCGCCAGCAGCTTGGAACAGGGGTCCCATGGCTACACCTTC CASSLEQGSHGYTF
TRBJ2-7 13 - TRBV27 - TGTGCCAGCAGTCCCCTCCGCTTAGTCGAGCAGTACTTC CASSPLRLVEQYF
TRBJ1-6 13 - TRBV10-2 TRBD1 TGCGCCAGCAGCGGACAGGAGAATTCACCCCTCCACTTT CASSGQENSPLHF
TRBJ2-7 15 - TRBV7-9 TRBD1 TGTGCCAGCAGCTTAGTTGGACAGGGGTGGGACGAGCAGTACTTC CASSLVGQGWDEQYF
TRBJ1-2 13 - TRBV7-2 - TGTGCCAGCAGCTCCACAGGTTTCTATGGCTACACCTTC CASSSTGFYGYTF
TRBJ2-1 14 - TRBV10-3 TRBD2 TGTGCCTCGGGAGCGGGAGCTCAATACAATGAGCAGTTCTTC CASGAGAQYNEQFF
TRBJ2-4 19 once TRBV21-1 - TGTGCCAGCAGCATAGGTTGCCCCCAAGAACAGGTAGCCAAAAACATTCAGTACTTC CASSIGCPQEQVAKNIQYF
TRBJ1-5 14 - TRBV6-2/TRBV6-3 TRBD1 TGTGCCAGCAGCTGGACAGGGGACAATCAGCCCCAGCATTTT CASSWTGDNQPQHF
TRBJ1-1 15 - TRBV29-1 TRBD1 TGCAGCGTTGGACAGGGGGCAGGTTTGGGCACTGAAGCTTTCTTT CSVGQGAGLGTEAFF
TRBJ1-6 16 - TRBV16 - TGTGCCAGCAGCCGCGGACTCTGGGTAAATAATTCACCCCTCCACTTT CASSRGLWVNNSPLHF
TRBJ2-1 17 - TRBV7-2 TRBD1 TGTGCCAGCAGCTCCTCTGTCGACAGGGCCCCCTACAATGAGCAGTTCTTC CASSSSVDRAPYNEQFF
TRBJ2-5 16 - TRBV7-2 - TGTGCCAGCAGCTTAAGGTCCCACAGGACCCTCGGGACCCAGTACTTC CASSLRSHRTLGTQYF
TRBJ1-2 15 - TRBV7-9 - TGTGCCAGCAGCTTAGCGACCCCACTGGGGCGAGGCTACACCTTC CASSLATPLGRGYTF
TRBJ1-1 11 - TRBV6-5 - TGTGCCAGCAGTTATCAGGGAGAAGCTTTCTTT CASSYQGEAFF
TRBJ1-5 15 - TRBV6-6 TRBD1 TGTGCCAGCAGTAAGGGACAGGGTGTACATCAGCCCCAGCATTTT CASSKGQGVHQPQHF
TRBJ1-4 17 - TRBV7-7 - TGTGCCAACTCTAGGTACAGGAACTACGACGGGGGGGAAAAACTGTTTTTT CANSRYRNYDGGEKLFF
TRBJ1-1 14 - TRBV12-5 TRBD1 TGTGCTAGTGGTTTGCCGTCAGGGGGGACTGAAGCTTTCTTT CASGLPSGGTEAFF
TRBJ2-7 12 - TRBV7-8 - TGTGCCAGCAGCCAACCCCCAGGGGAGAAGTACTTC CASSQPPGEKYF
TRBJ1-5 16 - TRBV7-9 TRBD1 TGTGCCAGCAGCTTAGGGAAGACCAGGGGGCGAGAGCCCCAGCATTTT CASSLGKTRGREPQHF
TRBJ2-1 16 - TRBV28 - TGTGCCAGCATCCACCTGGGCGGGCCGGCCTACAATGAGCAGTTCTTC CASIHLGGPAYNEQFF
TRBJ2-1 14 once TRBV3-1/TRBV3-2 - TGTGCCAGCAGCCAAGCTGTTAGCGGAACGAAACGGCTCTTC CASSQAVSGTKRLF
TRBJ1-5 18 - TRBV19 - TGTGCCAGTAGTAGGAAACAGGGACCATCGTATAGCAATCAGCCCCAGCATTTT CASSRKQGPSYSNQPQHF
TRBJ2-1 14 - TRBV7-9 TRBD1 TGTGCCAGCAGCTTAGGACAGGGCAACAATGAGCAGTTCTTC CASSLGQGNNEQFF
TRBJ2-1 17 - TRBV7-2 TRBD2 TGTGCCAGCAGCTTAGTTCTGACTAGCGGGAGACCGAATGAGCAGTTCTTC CASSLVLTSGRPNEQFF
TRBJ1-4 14 once TRBV3-1/TRBV3-2 - TGTGCCAGCAGCCCTAGGGGGACAAATGAAAAACTGTTTTTT CASSPRGTNEKLFF
TRBJ1-3 13 - TRBV6-5 - TGTGCCAGCAGAAGGACAATCGGAAACACCATATATTTT CASRRTIGNTIYF
TRBJ2-1 16 - TRBV5-1 TRBD1 TGCGCCAGCAGCTCAACCCGGGACAGTCTGAGCAATGAGCAGTTCTTC CASSSTRDSLSNEQFF
TRBJ2-3 16 - TRBV18 - TGTGCCAGCTCAACACTCCCTAGCGCACACACAGATACGCAGTATTTT CASSTLPSAHTDTQYF
TRBJ2-1 14 once TRBV5-1 TRBD2 TGCGCCAGCAGCACGGGGGGAGTTGTGAGTGAGCAGTTCTTC CASSTGGVVSEQFF
TRBJ1-5 15 - TRBV28 - TGTGCCAGCAGTTCGGAGACCGAGGGTCATCAGCCCCAGCATTTT CASSSETEGHQPQHF
TRBJ1-3 15 - TRBV24-1 - TGTGCCACCAGTGATTTGAAGGGGCATAGAAACACCATATATTTT CATSDLKGHRNTIYF
TRBJ1-6 16 - TRBV4-1 TRBD1 TGCGCCAGCAGGTTGGGACAGGAGAATGGGAGGTCACCCCTCCACTTT CASRLGQENGRSPLHF
TRBJ2-7 15 - TRBV6-5 TRBD1 TGTGCCAGCAGGGGGCCGGGACAGGATTCCTACGAGCAGTACTTC CASRGPGQDSYEQYF
TRBJ1-4 16 - TRBV7-2 TRBD1 TGTGCCAGCAGTCAGTTGGGGACAGTAACTAATGAAAAACTGTTTTTT CASSQLGTVTNEKLFF
TRBJ1-2 12 once TRBV19 - TGTGCCAGTAGTATTTACAGCTATGGCTACACCTTC CASSIYSYGYTF
TRBJ1-1 16 - TRBV5-1 - TGCGCCAGCAGCTTGGGACAGCAACTATTGAACACTGAAGCTTTCTTT CASSLGQQLLNTEAFF
TRBJ2-7 14 - TRBV18 - TGTGCCAGCTCACCACCTAGCGTACCCTACGAGCAGTACTTC CASSPPSVPYEQYF
TRBJ1-2 15 - TRBV7-9 - TGTGCCAGCATCCCTCGGGGGGGGAGCAACTATGGCTACACCTTC CASIPRGGSNYGYTF
TRBJ2-1 15 - TRBV7-8 - TGTGCCAGCAGCCCGGGGGTGGGCTCCTACAATGAGCAGTTCTTC CASSPGVGSYNEQFF
TRBJ2-7 13 few TRBV7-2 - TGTGCCAGCGGCCCTCCGGGGGACCACGAGCAGTACTTC CASGPPGDHEQYF
TRBJ2-2 17 - TRBV13 TRBD1 TGTGCCAGCAGCCGCAAGGTCGGGACAGGGGACACCGGGGAGCTGTTTTTT CASSRKVGTGDTGELFF
TRBJ2-7 15 - TRBV5-6 TRBD2 TGTGCCAGCAGCGCGGGACTAGCGGACTCCTACGAGCAGTACTTC CASSAGLADSYEQYF
TRBJ2-7 12 once TRBV6-2/TRBV6-3 - TGTGCCAGCAGCCATCCCCCCGGGACACAGAACTTC CASSHPPGTQNF
TRBJ2-7 12 few TRBV7-2 - TGTGCCAGCAGCCAACCCCCAGGGGAGAAGTACTTC CASSQPPGEKYF